The 12 T cell receptor beta chains reported below all come from one sample, sequenced in a study of cytomegalovirus exposure and HLA in healthy donors. PCR employed 60 Vbeta and 13 Jbeta primers. Measured with immunoSEQ multiplex PCR; TCRdb has only the in-frame clones, and not every one. The data show 140,000 to 150,000 clones, almost 80% seen once. The sequenced sample was PBMCs. The source of these receptors is a woman aged 40 to 50 in good health and CMV-seropositive.

Comment on this clone: The junction and the germline gene differ at one end; a read error may be behind it. The V and J genes are TRBV7-3 and TRBJ2-5; 9 positions agree with TRBD1. CDR1 is SGHTA, CDR2 FQGTGA, per germline. The CDR3 consists of 15 residues. CDR3 nucleotides: TGTGCCAGCAGCATAACAGGGGGCTGGCAAGAGACCCAGTACTTC. Translated: CASSITGGWQETQYF.

The chain carries TRBV5-4 and TRBJ2-3; 8 nucleotides line up with TRBD2. CDR1 and CDR2 from the germline V gene are SGHNT and YYREEE (reference sequence). V was clipped by 1 base and J by 2 bases; unmatched bases: 6. The CDR3 contains 16 residues. CDR3 sequence reads: CASSLTSGTSTDTQYF. The CDR3, as DNA: TGTGCCAGCAGCTTGACTAGCGGCACCTCCACAGATACGCAGTATTTT.

V is TRBV5-6 and J is TRBJ2-1, with 7 bases that match TRBD1. The germline gives CDR1 SGHDT, CDR2 YYEEEE. The CDR3 length is 15 residues. J gave up 9 bases and V 0 bases, and 9 bases lay outside the gene matches. The CDR3: CASSLGGTEKSEQFF. The DNA of the CDR3 is TGTGCCAGCAGCTTGGGTGGGACAGAGAAATCTGAGCAGTTCTTC. The whole variable domain, filled in from reference TRBV5-6 and TRBJ2-1, reads DAGVTQSPTHLIKTRGQQVTLRCSPKSGHDTVSWYQQALGQGPQFIFQYYEEEERQRGNFPDRFSGHQFPNYSSELNVNALLLGDSALYLCASSLGGTEKSEQFFGPGTRLTVL.

DNA of the CDR3: TGTGCCATCAGTGAGGATTGGGGGGGGACTGAAGCTTTCTTT. Translating gives CAISEDWGGTEAFF. The V gene is TRBV10-3, the J gene TRBJ1-1, with D possibly matching TRBD1 (5 bases). CDR1 is ENHRY, CDR2 SYGVKD, per germline. This CDR3 has 14 amino acids. Trimming removed 2 bases at V and 5 bases at J, with 12 bases between.

This chain joins TRBV15 and TRBJ1-1; D is perhaps TRBD1 (6 bases). The CDR3 consists of 15 residues. Germline-derived CDR1 and CDR2 are LNHNV and YYDKDF (reference sequence). With 1 base removed from V and 3 bases from J, the gap between germline ends came to 12 bases. The CDR3 here is CATSRVGGRDTEAFF. As DNA, the CDR3 is TGTGCCACCAGCAGAGTGGGGGGGCGCGACACTGAAGCTTTCTTT.

The rearrangement uses TRBV7-9 and TRBJ2-1; 14 bases fit TRBD2. The CDR3 contains 18 residues. Germline CDR1 reads SEHNR; CDR2 reads FQNEAQ (reference sequence). Trimming at V came to 5 bases and at J to 5 bases, leaving 11 bases not matched to a gene. In nucleotides, the CDR3 is TGTGCCAGCAGCCATTACTTGACTAGCGGGGGGGCAGACAATGAGCAGTTCTTC. Translated: CASSHYLTSGGADNEQFF.

This sequence joins TRBV27 and TRBJ2-5; D is perhaps TRBD2 (5 bases). Germline CDR1 MNHEY, CDR2 SMNVEV (reference sequence). CDR3 length: 14 residues. V gave up 3 bases and J gave up 2 bases, with 10 bases separating them. The CDR3 here is CASSFSGMQETQYF. Written as DNA, the CDR3 is TGTGCCAGCAGTTTTTCGGGAATGCAAGAGACCCAGTACTTC.

This clone has only a few counts. The genes are TRBV9 and TRBJ2-7; TRBD2 might be the D (6 bases). V lost 0 bases and J 1 base, leaving 11 bases between the germline ends. This CDR3 is built from 15 residues. Germline CDR1 and CDR2: SGDLS and YYNGEE. The CDR3 nucleotides are TGTGCCAGCAGCGTAGGGTGGAGCGGGTCCTACGAGCAGTACTTC. It encodes CASSVGWSGSYEQYF.

The rearrangement links TRBV6-5 to TRBJ2-3; TRBD1 matches 9 bases. Looked up from germline, CDR1 is MNHEY and CDR2 is SVGAGI. V was clipped by 3 bases and J by 6 bases; unmatched bases: 10. There are 16 residues in the CDR3. CDR3 DNA sequence: TGTGCCAGCAGTTATCTTGGGACAGGGTTACGGGATACGCAGTATTTT. Its translation: CASSYLGTGLRDTQYF.

The V gene is TRBV6-1, the J gene TRBJ2-5; no firm D call. The CDR3 length is 14 residues. Trimming left V 7 bases short and J 1 base short, with 13 bases between. Per the germline V gene, CDR1 is MNHNS and CDR2 is SASEGT. CDR3 region: CASNTPGRQETQYF. CDR3 coding DNA: TGTGCCAGCAACACACCAGGCCGCCAAGAGACCCAGTACTTC.

The chain links TRBV4-2 to TRBJ2-1; 9 bases match TRBD2. The V gene's germline CDR1 is LGHNA and CDR2 YNFKEQ. CDR3 length: 17 residues. J lost 4 bases, V lost 0 bases, and 7 bases had no gene match. The CDR3 sequence is CASSQDLTSGQYNEQFF. As DNA, the CDR3 is TGTGCCAGCAGCCAAGACCTGACTAGCGGACAGTACAATGAGCAGTTCTTC.

In this sample, this clone turned up a few times. DNA of the CDR3: TGTGCCAGCAGCGCCTTGGGACAGGGTGACTATGGCTACACCTTC. It specifies CASSALGQGDYGYTF. The gene calls are TRBV9 and TRBJ1-2; 9 bases map to TRBD1. The CDR3 is 15 residues long. With V trimmed by 3 bases and J by 3 bases, 6 bases remained unmatched. In germline, CDR1 is SGDLS, CDR2 YYNGEE.